This T cell receptor beta chain was obtained from a study of molecular identifiers for immune sequencing clone quantification. Broader study findings: Clones with over 20 RNA copies captured over 97% of effector molecules but under 1% of naive ones.

Methods described previously, with TCR primers listed, were used for bulk TCR libraries. TCRdb fed the PCR reads into MiXCR, producing one record per CDR3 protein. The profile shows nearly 650,000 distinct CDR3 sequences, 25% of them singletons. Germline V gene sequence: CDR1 SGHRS, CDR2 YFSETQ. The CDR3 totals 16 residues. Trimming removed 0 bases at V and 1 base at J, with 11 bases between. With RNA at 10%, 30% or 50%, naive CD8 libraries came from approximately 22,000 to 940,000 sorted cells. Sorting captured naive CD8 T cells as CD8+CD4-CCR7+CD45RA+. This clonotype was seen at least ten times. Its specificity is not known.

The clonotype comes from a human donor in good health. Some libraries in this study had Jurkat cell RNA spiked in. V and J are TRBV5-1 and TRBJ2-4, with D possibly TRBD2 on 6 matching bases. Sequencing was done on a sample of naive CD8+ T cells from blood, with Jurkat cell RNA spiked in. As to subset: FACS-sorted CD8+CD4-CCR7+CD45RA+ naive T cells. CDR3 in DNA: TGCGCCAGCAGCTTGGGAGGTCGGGAGGCCAAAAACATTCAGTACTTC. It yields the protein CASSLGGREAKNIQYF.